The present TCR beta chain was sequenced within a study of OX40 agonist ivuxolimab in advanced cancers. Study-level information: Hepatocellular carcinoma, melanoma, renal cell or head and neck cancer was diagnosed in the dose-escalation patients. Among those treated, three patients had partial responses, one with hepatocellular carcinoma and two with cutaneous melanoma.

Data came from immunoSEQ multiplex PCR; TCRdb stores just in-frame clones and leaves some out. The sample shows roughly 36,000 clones, roughly 84% of them seen only once. Germline lookup yields CDR1 SSHAT and CDR2 FNYEAQ (reference sequence). The V segment lost 6 bases and the J segment 5 bases; nucleotides outside the gene matches: 11. This CDR3 is built from 16 residues. The material was CD4+ or CD8+ T cells sorted from blood, obtained in a trial of the OX40 agonist ivuxolimab. The source of this sequence is an adult with an advanced solid tumor such as melanoma, head and neck, liver or kidney cancer. The V and J genes are TRBV7-7 and TRBJ2-1; 9 bases agree with TRBD2. The CDR3 sequence: CASSPTLAGFNNEQFF. The CDR3 DNA reads as TGTGCCAGCAGTCCTACCCTAGCGGGGTTTAACAATGAGCAGTTCTTC.